Listed below are T cell receptor beta chains from one sample, sequenced in a study of blood T cell repertoires in COVID-19. Profiled with immunoSEQ multiplex PCR; TCRdb holds only in-frame clones, not every one. The sample holds around 19,000 clones, less than 95% seen once. The material sequenced was peripheral blood. The receptors shown here come from a human donor in a cohort sampled during active COVID-19. Both conserved end residues are part of each CDR3. D genes are given only for firm matches. The size of a clone is reported for some rows only, either as once, few or many, or as a class for expanded clones.

>TRBV28|TRBJ1-3|-|-
TGTGCCAGCTCCCCGGGCGGTACAGGTGGAAACACCATATATTTT
CASSPGGTGGNTIYF
>TRBV7-2|TRBJ2-1|TRBD2|-
TGTGCCAGCAGCCCGCTAGCGGGGGGGCGGAATGAGCAGTTCTTC
CASSPLAGGRNEQFF
>TRBV28|TRBJ1-2|TRBD1|few
TGTGCCAGCAGTTTATCAGGGGGCGGCTATGGCTACACCTTC
CASSLSGGGYGYTF
>TRBV25-1|TRBJ2-3|TRBD2|-
TGTGCCAGCAGTGAATATGCGGGGGGGGCAGATACGCAGTATTTT
CASSEYAGGADTQYF
>TRBV4-1|TRBJ1-6|TRBD1|-
TGCGCCAGCAGCCAACTACAGGGGGCAAAAAATTCACCCCTCCACTTT
CASSQLQGAKNSPLHF
>TRBV18|TRBJ1-1|-|-
TGTGCCAGCTCACCGTTAGCTGGAGCAACTGAAGCTTTCTTT
CASSPLAGATEAFF
>TRBV11-2|TRBJ2-7|TRBD2|-
TGTGCCAGCAGCTTATTGTGGAGGACTAGCGGGGGGGAAGAGCACGAGCAGTACTTC
CASSLLWRTSGGEEHEQYF
>TRBV4-3|TRBJ2-1|TRBD2|-
TGCGCCAGCAGCCTTGATAGACTAGCGGGAGGGGGTAGGGAGCAGTTCTTC
CASSLDRLAGGGREQFF
>TRBV2|TRBJ2-3|TRBD2|-
TGTGCCAGCAGTGAACTGGCTAGCGGGGGATCAGATACGCAGTATTTT
CASSELASGGSDTQYF
>TRBV25-1|TRBJ2-3|TRBD1|few
TGTGCCAGTAGGGACAGCTCTAGCACAGATACGCAGTATTTT
CASRDSSSTDTQYF
>TRBV15|TRBJ2-5|TRBD2|once
TGTGCCACCAGCAGAGGGGGTAGCGGGGGACAAGAGACCCAGTACTTC
CATSRGGSGGQETQYF
>TRBV7-5|TRBJ1-2|-|-
TGTGCCAGACCACAGGGGGTTTGCTATGGCTACACCTTC
CARPQGVCYGYTF